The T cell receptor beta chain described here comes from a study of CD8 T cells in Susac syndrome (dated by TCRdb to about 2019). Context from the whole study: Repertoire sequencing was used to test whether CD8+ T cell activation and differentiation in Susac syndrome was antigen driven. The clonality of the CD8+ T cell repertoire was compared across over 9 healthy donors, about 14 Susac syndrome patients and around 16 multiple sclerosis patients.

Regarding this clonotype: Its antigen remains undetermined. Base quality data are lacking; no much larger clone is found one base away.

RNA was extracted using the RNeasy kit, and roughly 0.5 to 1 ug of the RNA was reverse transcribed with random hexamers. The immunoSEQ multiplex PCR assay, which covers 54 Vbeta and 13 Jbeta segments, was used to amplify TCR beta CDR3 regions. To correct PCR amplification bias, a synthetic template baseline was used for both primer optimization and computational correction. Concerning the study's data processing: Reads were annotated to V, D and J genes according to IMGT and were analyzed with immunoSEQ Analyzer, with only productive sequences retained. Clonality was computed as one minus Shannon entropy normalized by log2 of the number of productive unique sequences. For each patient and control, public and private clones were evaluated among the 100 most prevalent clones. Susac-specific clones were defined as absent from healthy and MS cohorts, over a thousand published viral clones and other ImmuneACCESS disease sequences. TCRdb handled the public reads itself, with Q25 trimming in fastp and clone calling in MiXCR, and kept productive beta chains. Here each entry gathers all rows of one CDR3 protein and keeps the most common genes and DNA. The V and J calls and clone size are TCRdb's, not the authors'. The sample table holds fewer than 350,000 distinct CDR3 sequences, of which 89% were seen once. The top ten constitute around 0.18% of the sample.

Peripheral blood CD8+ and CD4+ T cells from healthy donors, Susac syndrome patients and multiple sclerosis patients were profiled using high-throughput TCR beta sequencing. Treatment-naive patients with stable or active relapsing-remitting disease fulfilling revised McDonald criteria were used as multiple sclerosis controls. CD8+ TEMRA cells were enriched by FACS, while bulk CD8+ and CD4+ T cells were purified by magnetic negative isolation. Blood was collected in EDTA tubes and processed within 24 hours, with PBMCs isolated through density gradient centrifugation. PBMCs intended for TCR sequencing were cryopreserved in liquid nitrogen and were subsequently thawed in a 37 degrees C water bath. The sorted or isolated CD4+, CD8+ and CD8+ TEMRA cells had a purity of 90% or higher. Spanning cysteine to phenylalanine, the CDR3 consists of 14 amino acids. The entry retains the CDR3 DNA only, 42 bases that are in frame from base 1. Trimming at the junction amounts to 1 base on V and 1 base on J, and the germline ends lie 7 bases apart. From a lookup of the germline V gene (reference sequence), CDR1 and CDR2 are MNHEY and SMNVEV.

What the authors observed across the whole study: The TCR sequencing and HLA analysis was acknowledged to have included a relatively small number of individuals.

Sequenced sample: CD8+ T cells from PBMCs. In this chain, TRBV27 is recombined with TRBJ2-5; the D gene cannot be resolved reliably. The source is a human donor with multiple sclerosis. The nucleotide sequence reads TGTGCCAGCAGTTTATGGGGAAGCCAAGAGACCCAGTACTTC. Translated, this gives CASSLWGSQETQYF.